This is a list of T cell receptor beta chains from one sample in a study of blood T cell repertoires in COVID-19. Sequencing used immunoSEQ multiplex PCR; TCRdb keeps in-frame clones, though not all of them. In the table there are about 370,000 clones, roughly nine tenths of which are singletons. The sample taken for sequencing was PBMCs or T cells enriched from blood (not recorded which). These receptor sequences come from a man younger than 35 who had recovered from COVID-19. Each CDR3 is given with its conserved first and last residue. A D gene is named only where the DNA matches it firmly. Clone size is not always given. Where it is, it says once, few, many or a class for expanded clones.

.	TRBV2	.	TRBJ2-4	CASSPTGWDIQYF	TGTGCCAGCAGCCCAACAGGGTGGGACATTCAGTACTTC
.	TRBV3-1/TRBV3-2	.	TRBJ1-5	CASSQAGLGQPQHF	TGTGCCAGCAGCCAAGCAGGGCTGGGTCAGCCCCAGCATTTT
TRBD1	TRBV18	.	TRBJ1-4	CASSPNQGAPTTNEKLFF	TGTGCCAGCTCGCCAAACCAGGGGGCCCCGACAACTAATGAAAAACTGTTTTTT
TRBD2	TRBV19	.	TRBJ2-5	CASSPLASGDKETQYF	TGTGCCAGTAGCCCACTGGCTAGCGGGGACAAAGAGACCCAGTACTTC
TRBD1	TRBV27	.	TRBJ2-2	CASRLTGSTGELFF	TGTGCCAGCAGGTTGACAGGGAGCACCGGGGAGCTGTTTTTT
TRBD1	TRBV24-1	.	TRBJ1-2	CATSESGTGSLGYTF	TGTGCCACCAGTGAATCCGGGACAGGCTCTCTTGGCTACACCTTC
.	TRBV2	.	TRBJ2-3	CASSEARGWTQYF	TGTGCCAGCAGTGAAGCCAGAGGATGGACGCAGTATTTT
.	TRBV10-2	.	TRBJ1-6	CASSEPYGTQKSNSPLHF	TGCGCCAGCAGTGAGCCTTATGGTACACAGAAGTCGAATTCACCCCTCCACTTT
.	TRBV7-9	.	TRBJ2-6	CASSLVRTLGANVLTF	TGTGCCAGCAGCTTAGTACGGACTCTGGGGGCCAACGTCCTGACTTTC
.	TRBV7-9	once	TRBJ2-5	CASSPEAPIQETQYF	TGTGCCAGCAGCCCAGAGGCCCCCATCCAAGAGACCCAGTACTTC
TRBD1	TRBV18	.	TRBJ2-3	CASSPRGPRGGTDTQYF	TGTGCCAGCTCCCCAAGGGGGCCAAGGGGCGGCACAGATACGCAGTATTTT
TRBD2	TRBV19	.	TRBJ2-5	CASSIGGLAGSLETQYF	TGTGCCAGTAGTATAGGGGGACTAGCGGGAAGTTTGGAGACCCAGTACTTC
.	TRBV18	.	TRBJ2-3	CASSPRAGDTQYF	TGTGCCAGCTCACCAAGAGCGGGAGATACGCAGTATTTT
TRBD2	TRBV4-2	once	TRBJ2-1	CASSQGGRGLYNEQFF	TGTGCCAGCAGCCAAGGCGGGAGGGGTTTATACAATGAGCAGTTCTTC
TRBD2	TRBV28	.	TRBJ2-3	CASSLRTSGRSTDTQYF	TGTGCCAGCAGTCTGCGGACTAGCGGGAGAAGCACAGATACGCAGTATTTT
TRBD1	TRBV5-6	.	TRBJ1-2	CASSHGQGPPGYTF	TGTGCCAGCAGCCACGGACAGGGACCGCCGGGCTACACCTTC
.	TRBV7-8	.	TRBJ1-2	CASSPRARNYGYTF	TGTGCCAGCAGCCCGCGGGCGAGAAACTATGGCTACACCTTC
.	TRBV19	.	TRBJ2-7	CASSRSLGSLSSYEQYF	TGTGCCAGTAGTAGATCACTCGGGAGTTTGAGCTCCTACGAGCAGTACTTC
TRBD2	TRBV27	.	TRBJ2-7	CASSRAGIIYEQYF	TGTGCCAGCAGTCGAGCGGGAATAATCTACGAGCAGTACTTC
.	TRBV7-3	.	TRBJ1-6	CASSLGVYNSPLHF	TGTGCCAGCAGCTTGGGAGTTTATAATTCACCCCTCCACTTT
.	TRBV5-1	.	TRBJ2-7	CASRDSYYEQYF	TGCGCCAGCAGGGACAGTTACTACGAGCAGTACTTC
.	TRBV4-1	.	TRBJ2-4	CASSQTGLGGLAKNIQYF	TGCGCCAGCAGCCAAACTGGGCTGGGGGGTCTAGCCAAAAACATTCAGTACTTC
.	TRBV18	.	TRBJ2-3	CASSPVGRVSVTDTQYF	TGTGCCAGCTCACCAGTCGGTCGGGTTTCCGTCACAGATACGCAGTATTTT
.	TRBV6-1	.	TRBJ1-1	CASSEYTRGAFF	TGTGCCAGCAGTGAATATACCCGGGGGGCTTTCTTT
.	TRBV28	.	TRBJ1-5	CASRGGQPQHF	TGTGCCAGCCGCGGGGGTCAGCCCCAGCATTTT
.	TRBV19	.	TRBJ2-4	CASSIGAGFNAKNIQYF	TGTGCCAGTAGTATAGGGGCAGGGTTTAATGCCAAAAACATTCAGTACTTC